A single sample is the source of the 3 T cell receptor beta chains below, sequenced in a study of blood T cells in healthy people across ages. PCR was performed a second time for about 6 to 11 cycles using a sample-barcoded 5' primer and a J-beta primer mix. From the 5' RACE reads, TCRdb called clonotypes with MiXCR, one entry per CDR3 protein. The sample lists approximately 960,000 distinct CDR3 sequences, just under 30% occurring once. These data also formed part of another study, on T cells of mothers and their children.

The sequencing sample was made of blood. The receptors stem from a woman aged 40 to 50 in good health.

This clonotype was recorded many times. The V gene is TRBV29-1, the J gene TRBJ1-1, with 7 bases lining up with TRBD1. Per the germline V gene, CDR1 is SQVTM and CDR2 is ANQGSEA. The CDR3 loop spans 12 amino acids. V gave up 6 bases and J gave up 3 bases; unmatched junction bases: 4. Here the CDR3 DNA reads TGCAGCGTACGTACAGGGGACACTGAAGCTTTCTTT. It encodes CSVRTGDTEAFF.

This clonotype was found a few times. V and J are TRBV12-3 or TRBV12-4 and TRBJ2-7; no clear D gene. V dropped 10 bases and J dropped 0 bases, with 13 bases sitting between them. The CDR3 is 13 amino acids. The CDR3 sequence: CATSNTPSYEQYF. CDR3 DNA sequence: TGTGCCACCTCAAATACTCCCTCCTACGAGCAGTACTTC.

This clonotype was seen more than once but under ten times. V and J are TRBV20-1 and TRBJ1-1; 10 bases fit TRBD1. The CDR3 is 15 amino acids. Germline V gives CDR1 DFQATT, CDR2 SNEGSKA (reference sequence). Unmatched junction bases numbered 3, after V lost 2 bases and J lost 0 bases. CDR3 in DNA: TGCAGTGCTAGACCTGACAGGGGGCTGAACACTGAAGCTTTCTTT. Protein: CSARPDRGLNTEAFF.